This T cell receptor (beta chain) was documented in a study of shared clonotypes between healthy human individuals. Points from the study as a whole: Non-shared clonotypes were found to have lower generation probabilities than the clonotypes that were shared by all four of the sorted-subset donors. Sharing across a few donors was seen in 4% to 6.5% of naive CD4 clonotypes.

Here immunoSEQ multiplex PCR was the method, and the copy in TCRdb shows in-frame clones only, minus some. The sample lists about 2 million clones, around 95% seen once, with 0.1% to 0.15% in the top ten. With regard to this clone: Its cognate antigen is unknown. In the same sample, other DNA sequences code for this CDR3.

Trimming removed 0 bases at V and 5 bases at J, with 10 bases between. CDR1 and CDR2 (germline): SGHNT, YYREEE (reference sequence). This CDR3 contains 14 residues. The source material was naive CD4+ T cells sorted from blood. Subset meaning: CD45RA+ positively selected. The chain links TRBV5-4 to TRBJ2-3; no definite D call. The receptor was derived from a man younger than 35 in good health. CDR3 sequence: CASSLGLGLDTQYF. CDR3 DNA sequence: TGTGCCAGCAGCTTGGGGCTAGGCCTAGATACGCAGTATTTT. Full variable domain (remainder filled in from reference TRBV5-4 and TRBJ2-3): ETGVTQSPTHLIKTRGQQVTLRCSSQSGHNTVSWYQQALGQGPQFIFQYYREEENGRGNFPPRFSGLQFPNYSSELNVNALELDDSALYLCASSLGLGLDTQYFGPGTRLTVL.